Below are 6 T cell receptor beta chains sequenced from a single sample in a study of T cell repertoires and Cas9 in healthy adults. TCRdb keeps only in-frame clones here, not all; method: immunoSEQ multiplex PCR. The sample includes about 15,000 clones, 89% seen only once; the top ten take 1.5%. Input material: Tregs (CD4+, CD25+, CD127-, CD137-, CD154-) from PBMCs; culture status not recorded. The receptors stem from a human donor in good health.

The chain couples TRBV11-3 to TRBJ2-7, with TRBD1 matching 8 bases. The V gene's germline CDR1 is SGHNT and CDR2 YENEEA. With V trimmed by 2 bases and J by 1 base, 1 base remained unmatched. The CDR3 spans 14 residues. The CDR3: CASSLQGASYEQYF. For the CDR3, the DNA is TGTGCCAGCAGCTTACAGGGGGCGTCCTACGAGCAGTACTTC.

The genes are TRBV27 and TRBJ1-4; a weak D match, TRBD1 (6 bases). The V end lost 6 bases, the J end lost 4 bases, and 15 bases lay between the germline ends. The V gene's germline CDR1 is MNHEY and CDR2 SMNVEV (reference sequence). CDR3 length: 15 amino acids. CDR3 region: CASSPEDSVNEKLFF. CDR3 nucleotides: TGTGCCAGCAGCCCAGAGGACAGCGTTAATGAAAAACTGTTTTTT. Complete variable domain (other parts from reference TRBV27 and TRBJ1-4): EAQVTQNPRYLITVTGKKLTVTCSQNMNHEYMSWYRQDPGLGLRQIYYSMNVEVTDKGDVPEGYKVSRKEKRNFPLILESPSPNQTSLYFCASSPEDSVNEKLFFGSGTQLSVL.

The V gene is TRBV11-3, the J gene TRBJ2-5; weak D call: TRBD1 (6 bases). CDR3 length equals 15 residues. Germline-derived CDR1 and CDR2 are SGHNT and YENEEA. The V gene lost 5 bases and the J gene lost 5 bases, with 18 bases spanning the gap. CDR3 coding DNA: TGTGCCAGCAGCCGCTCCGCAGGGGATGGGGAGACCCAGTACTTC. Its protein product is CASSRSAGDGETQYF.

This clone was detected once. This chain connects TRBV18 to TRBJ1-4; a possible D gene is TRBD1 (6 bases). The CDR3 has 16 residues. The V end lost 3 bases, the J end lost 0 bases, and 11 bases lay between the germline ends. Germline CDR1 KGHSH, CDR2 LQKENI. The CDR3 reads CASSPTRGTTNEKLFF. The CDR3 DNA reads TGTGCCAGCTCACCCACCAGGGGCACAACTAATGAAAAACTGTTTTTT.

The chain is built from TRBV7-3 and TRBJ2-6; D is undetermined. Trimming removed 5 bases at V and 5 bases at J, with 22 bases between. Per germline, CDR1 SGHTA and CDR2 FQGTGA. This CDR3 contains 18 residues. This CDR3 is CASSPLVGLQSRANVLTF. In DNA, the CDR3 is TGTGCCAGCAGCCCACTTGTAGGCTTACAAAGTCGGGCCAACGTCCTGACTTTC. Full variable domain (missing parts from reference TRBV7-3 and TRBJ2-6): GAGVSQTPSNKVTEKGKYVELRCDPISGHTALYWYRQSLGQGPEFLIYFQGTGAADDSGLPNDRFFAVRPEGSVSTLKIQRTERGDSAVYLCASSPLVGLQSRANVLTFGAGSRLTVL.

The V and J genes are TRBV5-5 and TRBJ1-5; D is undetermined. CDR1 SGHKS and CDR2 YYEKEE come from the germline V gene (reference sequence). The CDR3 is 13 amino acids. Trimming shortened V by 1 base and J by 4 bases, and 6 bases separated the two germline ends. The CDR3, as DNA: TGTGCCAGCAGCTTGTCCCCAAATCAGCCCCAGCATTTT. It is translated as CASSLSPNQPQHF.